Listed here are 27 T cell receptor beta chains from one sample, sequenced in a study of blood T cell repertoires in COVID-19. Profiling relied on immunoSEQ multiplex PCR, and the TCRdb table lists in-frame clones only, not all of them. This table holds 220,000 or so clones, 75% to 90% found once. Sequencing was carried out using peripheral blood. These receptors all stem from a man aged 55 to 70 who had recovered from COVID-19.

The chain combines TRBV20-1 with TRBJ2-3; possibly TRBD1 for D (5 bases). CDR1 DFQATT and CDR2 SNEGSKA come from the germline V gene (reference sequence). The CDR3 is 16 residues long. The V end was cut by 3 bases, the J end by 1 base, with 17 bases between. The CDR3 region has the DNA TGCAGTGCTAGTGACCTTGGGGCAGCCGGCACAGATACGCAGTATTTT. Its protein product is CSASDLGAAGTDTQYF.

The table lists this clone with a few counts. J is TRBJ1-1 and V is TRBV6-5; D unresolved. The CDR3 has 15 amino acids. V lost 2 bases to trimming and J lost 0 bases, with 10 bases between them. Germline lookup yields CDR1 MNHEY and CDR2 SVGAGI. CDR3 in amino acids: CASSYRGLMNTEAFF. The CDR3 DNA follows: TGTGCCAGCAGTTACCGGGGTTTAATGAACACTGAAGCTTTCTTT.

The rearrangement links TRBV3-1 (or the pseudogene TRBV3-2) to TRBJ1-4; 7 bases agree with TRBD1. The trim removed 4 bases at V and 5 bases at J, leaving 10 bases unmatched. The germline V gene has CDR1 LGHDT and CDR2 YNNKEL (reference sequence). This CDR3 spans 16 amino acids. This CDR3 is CASSPPRGGRNEKLFF. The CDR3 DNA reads TGTGCCAGCAGCCCCCCCAGAGGGGGCAGAAATGAAAAACTGTTTTTT.

CDR3 in amino acids: CASNPGQLPDTQYF. CDR3 nucleotide sequence: TGCGCCAGCAACCCGGGACAGCTCCCAGATACGCAGTATTTT. V and J are TRBV5-1 and TRBJ2-3; 7 bases map to TRBD1. The germline V gene encodes CDR1 SGHRS and CDR2 YFSETQ. This CDR3 is built from 14 residues. V shed 6 bases, J shed 4 bases, and the junction held 8 bases outside the gene matches.

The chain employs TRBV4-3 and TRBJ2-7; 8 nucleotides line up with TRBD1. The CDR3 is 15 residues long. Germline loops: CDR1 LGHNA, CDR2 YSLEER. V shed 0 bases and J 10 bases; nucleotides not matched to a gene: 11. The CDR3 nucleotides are TGCGCCAGCAGCCAAGATTCTCTCGGGACAGGCGTTCAGTACTTC. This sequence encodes CASSQDSLGTGVQYF.

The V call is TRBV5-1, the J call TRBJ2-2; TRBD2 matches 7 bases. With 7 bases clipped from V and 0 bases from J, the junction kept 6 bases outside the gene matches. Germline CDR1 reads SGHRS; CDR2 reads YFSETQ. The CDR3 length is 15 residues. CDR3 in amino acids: CASRRDYANTGELFF. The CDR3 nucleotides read TGCGCCAGCCGACGGGACTACGCGAACACCGGGGAGCTGTTTTTT.

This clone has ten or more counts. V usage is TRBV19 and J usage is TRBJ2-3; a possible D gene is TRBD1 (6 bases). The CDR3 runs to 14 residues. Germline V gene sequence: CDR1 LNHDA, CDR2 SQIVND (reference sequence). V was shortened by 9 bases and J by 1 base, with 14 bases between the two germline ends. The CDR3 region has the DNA TGTGCCAGCACATCGGGACAAGGCACAGATACGCAGTATTTT. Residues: CASTSGQGTDTQYF.

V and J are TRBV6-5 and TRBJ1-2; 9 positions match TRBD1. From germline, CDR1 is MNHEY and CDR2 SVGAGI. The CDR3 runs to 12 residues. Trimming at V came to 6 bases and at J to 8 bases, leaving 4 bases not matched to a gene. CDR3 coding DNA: TGTGCCAGCAGAGGGACAGGGAGCGGCTACACCTTC. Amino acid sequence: CASRGTGSGYTF.

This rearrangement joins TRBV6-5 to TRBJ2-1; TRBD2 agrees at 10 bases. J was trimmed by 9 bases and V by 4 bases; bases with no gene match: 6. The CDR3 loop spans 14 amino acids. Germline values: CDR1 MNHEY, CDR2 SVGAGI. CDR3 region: CASSWGSGGFEQFF. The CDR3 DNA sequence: TGTGCCAGCAGTTGGGGTAGCGGGGGGTTTGAGCAGTTCTTC.

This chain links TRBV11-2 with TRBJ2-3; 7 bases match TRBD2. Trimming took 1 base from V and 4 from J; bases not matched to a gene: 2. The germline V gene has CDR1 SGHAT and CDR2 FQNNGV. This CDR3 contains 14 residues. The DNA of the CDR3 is TGTGCCAGCAGCTTAGGCGGGAGCGCAGATACGCAGTATTTT. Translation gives CASSLGGSADTQYF.

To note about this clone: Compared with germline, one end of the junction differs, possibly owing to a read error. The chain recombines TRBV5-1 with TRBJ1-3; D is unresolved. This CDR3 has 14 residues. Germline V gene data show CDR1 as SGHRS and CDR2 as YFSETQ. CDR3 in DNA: TGCGCCAGCACCTTGTCGACTGGCGGAAACACCATATATTTT. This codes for CASTLSTGGNTIYF.

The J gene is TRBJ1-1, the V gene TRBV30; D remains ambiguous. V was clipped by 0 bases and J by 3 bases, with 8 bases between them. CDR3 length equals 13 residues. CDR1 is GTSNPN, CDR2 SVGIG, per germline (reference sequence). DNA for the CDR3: TGTGCCTGGAGTGTACGATTAGACACTGAAGCTTTCTTT. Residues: CAWSVRLDTEAFF. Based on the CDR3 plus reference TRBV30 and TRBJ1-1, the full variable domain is SQTIHQWPATLVQPVGSPLSLECTVEGTSNPNLYWYRQAAGRGLQLLFYSVGIGQISSEVPQNLSASRPQDRQFILSSKKLLLSDSGFYLCAWSVRLDTEAFFGQGTRLTVV.

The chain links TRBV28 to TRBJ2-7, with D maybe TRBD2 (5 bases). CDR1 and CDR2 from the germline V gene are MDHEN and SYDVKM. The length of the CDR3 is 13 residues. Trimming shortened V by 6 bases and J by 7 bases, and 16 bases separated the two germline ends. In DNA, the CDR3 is TGTGCCAGCAGCTCCTGGTTAGTAGCGGAGCAGTACTTC. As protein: CASSSWLVAEQYF.

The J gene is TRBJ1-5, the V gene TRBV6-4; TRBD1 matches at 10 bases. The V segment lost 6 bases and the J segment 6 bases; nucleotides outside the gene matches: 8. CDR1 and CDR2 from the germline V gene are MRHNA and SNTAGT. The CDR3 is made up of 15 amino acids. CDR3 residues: CASSKTGGAGQPQHF. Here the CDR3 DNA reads TGTGCCAGCAGCAAGACAGGGGGCGCGGGTCAGCCCCAGCATTTT.

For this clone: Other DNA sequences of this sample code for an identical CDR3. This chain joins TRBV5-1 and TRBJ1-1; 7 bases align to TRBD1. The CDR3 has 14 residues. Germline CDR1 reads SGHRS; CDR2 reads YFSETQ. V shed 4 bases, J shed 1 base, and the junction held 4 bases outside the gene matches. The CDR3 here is CASSLRQGNTEAFF. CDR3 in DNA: TGCGCCAGCAGCCTGAGACAGGGGAACACTGAAGCTTTCTTT.

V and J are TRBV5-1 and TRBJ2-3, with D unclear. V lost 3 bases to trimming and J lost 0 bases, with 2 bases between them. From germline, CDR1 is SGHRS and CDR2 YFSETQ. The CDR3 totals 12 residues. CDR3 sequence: CASSSSTDTQYF. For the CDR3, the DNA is TGCGCCAGCAGCTCTAGCACAGATACGCAGTATTTT. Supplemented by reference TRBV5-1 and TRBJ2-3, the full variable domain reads KAGVTQTPRYLIKTRGQQVTLSCSPISGHRSVSWYQQTPGQGLQFLFEYFSETQRNKGNFPGRFSGRQFSNSRSEMNVSTLELGDSALYLCASSSSTDTQYFGPGTRLTVL.

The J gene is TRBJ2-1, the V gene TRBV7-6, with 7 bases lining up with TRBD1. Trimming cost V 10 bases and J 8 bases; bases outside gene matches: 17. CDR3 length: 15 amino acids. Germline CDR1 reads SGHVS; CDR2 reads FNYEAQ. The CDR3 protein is CATQWEQGIGYEQFF. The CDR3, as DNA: TGTGCCACTCAGTGGGAACAGGGGATCGGGTATGAGCAGTTCTTC.

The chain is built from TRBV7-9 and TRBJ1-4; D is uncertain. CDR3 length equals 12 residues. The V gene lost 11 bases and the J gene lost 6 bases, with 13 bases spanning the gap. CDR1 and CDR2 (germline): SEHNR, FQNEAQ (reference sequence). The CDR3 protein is CAGALSDEKLFF. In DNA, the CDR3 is TGTGCCGGAGCACTGTCGGATGAAAAACTGTTTTTT.

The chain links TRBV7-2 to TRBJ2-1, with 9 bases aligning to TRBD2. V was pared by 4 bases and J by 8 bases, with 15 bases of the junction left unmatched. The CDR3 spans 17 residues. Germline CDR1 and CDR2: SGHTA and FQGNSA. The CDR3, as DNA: TGTGCCAGCAGCTCAAGGGATCTTGGGACTAGCTTCGATGAGCAGTTCTTC. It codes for CASSSRDLGTSFDEQFF.

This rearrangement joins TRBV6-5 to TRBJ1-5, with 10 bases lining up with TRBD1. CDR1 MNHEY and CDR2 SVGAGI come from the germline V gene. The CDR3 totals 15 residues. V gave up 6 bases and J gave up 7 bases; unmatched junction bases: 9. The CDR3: CASRPGTGAAQPQHF. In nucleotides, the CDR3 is TGTGCCAGCAGGCCCGGGACAGGGGCAGCGCAGCCCCAGCATTTT.

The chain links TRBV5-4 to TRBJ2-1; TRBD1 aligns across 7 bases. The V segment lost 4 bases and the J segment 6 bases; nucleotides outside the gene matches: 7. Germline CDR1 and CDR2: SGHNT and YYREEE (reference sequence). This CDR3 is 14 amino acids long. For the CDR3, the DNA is TGTGCCAGCAGCGGGGGACAGTCGCGCAATGAGCAGTTCTTC. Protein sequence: CASSGGQSRNEQFF.

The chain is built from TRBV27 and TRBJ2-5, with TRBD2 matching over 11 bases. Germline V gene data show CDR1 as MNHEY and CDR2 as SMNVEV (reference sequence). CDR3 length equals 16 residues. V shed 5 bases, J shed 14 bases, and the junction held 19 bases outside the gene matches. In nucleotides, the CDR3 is TGTGCCAGCAGTGAAGTACTAGCGGGAGCGGCGTTTCGGGAATACTTC. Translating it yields CASSEVLAGAAFREYF.

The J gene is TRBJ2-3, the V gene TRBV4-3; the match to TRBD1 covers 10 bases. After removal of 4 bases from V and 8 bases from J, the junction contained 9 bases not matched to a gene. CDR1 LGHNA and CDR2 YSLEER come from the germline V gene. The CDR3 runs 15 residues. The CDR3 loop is CASSLTGTGVGTQYF. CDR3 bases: TGCGCCAGCAGCCTCACCGGGACAGGGGTTGGTACGCAGTATTTT.

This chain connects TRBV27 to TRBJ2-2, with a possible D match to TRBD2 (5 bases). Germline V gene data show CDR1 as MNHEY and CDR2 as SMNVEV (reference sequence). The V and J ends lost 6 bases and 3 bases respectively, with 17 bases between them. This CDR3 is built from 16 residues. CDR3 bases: TGTGCCAGCAGCCGAGTAGGGAGCCGGGACACCGGGGAGCTGTTTTTT. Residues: CASSRVGSRDTGELFF.

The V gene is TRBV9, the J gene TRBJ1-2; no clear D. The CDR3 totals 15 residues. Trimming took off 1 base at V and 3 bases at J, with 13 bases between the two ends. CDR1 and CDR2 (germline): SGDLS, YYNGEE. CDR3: CASSVQAGSDYGYTF. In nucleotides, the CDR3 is TGTGCCAGCAGCGTACAGGCTGGCAGTGACTATGGCTACACCTTC.

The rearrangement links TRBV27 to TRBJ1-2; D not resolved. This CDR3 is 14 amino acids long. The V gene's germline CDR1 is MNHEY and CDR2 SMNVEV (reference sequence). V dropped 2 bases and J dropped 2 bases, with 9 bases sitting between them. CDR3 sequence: CASSLTRWNYGYTF. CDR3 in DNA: TGTGCCAGCAGTTTAACCAGGTGGAACTATGGCTACACCTTC.

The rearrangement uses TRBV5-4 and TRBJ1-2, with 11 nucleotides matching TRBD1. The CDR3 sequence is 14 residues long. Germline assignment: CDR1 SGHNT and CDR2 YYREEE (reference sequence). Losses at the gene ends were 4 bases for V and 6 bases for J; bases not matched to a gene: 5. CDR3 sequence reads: CASSPRTGGHGYTF. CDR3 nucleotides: TGTGCCAGCAGCCCCAGGACAGGGGGCCATGGCTACACCTTC.